A single sample is the source of the 13 T cell receptor beta chains below, sequenced in a study of molecular identifiers for immune sequencing clone quantification. TCRdb redid the calling of the PCR reads with MiXCR, one entry per CDR3 protein. The sample includes hundreds of thousands of distinct CDR3 sequences, approximately 20% of them seen just once. Material for sequencing was naive CD8+ T cells from blood, with Jurkat cell RNA spiked in. Stated subset: FACS-sorted CD8+CD4-CCR7+CD45RA+ naive T cells. The receptors originated from a human donor in good health. Some libraries in this study had Jurkat cell RNA spiked in.

This clonotype was observed a handful of times. The CDR3 loop is CASTQPGFQPQHF. The DNA for the CDR3 is TGTGCCAGTACCCAGCCGGGGTTTCAGCCCCAGCATTTT. J is TRBJ1-5 and V is TRBV19; D is uncertain. Germline CDR1 LNHDA, CDR2 SQIVND (reference sequence). Trimming stripped 7 bases from V and 6 bases from J, with 13 bases between. The CDR3 loop spans 13 amino acids.

As concerns this clonotype: Just one base apart from a much larger clone, this may be a read error. V is TRBV12-3 or TRBV12-4 and J is TRBJ1-2; D is unclear. The CDR3 sequence is 12 residues long. In DNA, the CDR3 is TGTGCCAGCAGTTTGGGTCATCCCGGCTACGCCTTC. This codes for CASSLGHPGYAF.

This clonotype showed up many times. The V gene is TRBV7-9, the J gene TRBJ1-5, with D hard to call. Trimming pared 4 bases from V and 9 bases from J, leaving 7 bases between. The CDR3 spans 11 residues. Germline CDR1 is SEHNR and CDR2 is FQNEAQ (reference sequence). This chain's CDR3 is CASSSVGPQHF. CDR3 DNA sequence: TGTGCCAGCAGCTCAGTAGGGCCCCAGCATTTT.

At least ten counts were recorded for this clonotype. This chain connects TRBV29-1 to TRBJ2-7, with 8 bases identical to TRBD1. The V gene's germline CDR1 is SQVTM and CDR2 ANQGSEA. The CDR3 is 15 residues long. Trimming at V came to 3 bases and at J to 1 base, leaving 8 bases not matched to a gene. CDR3 coding DNA: TGCAGCGTTGAGAATGGACAGGGCCAGTCCTACGAGCAGTACTTC. Translated: CSVENGQGQSYEQYF.

Regarding this clonotype: One junction end disagrees with the germline gene, perhaps due to a read error. The chain couples TRBV27 to TRBJ1-2; 7 bases line up with TRBD1. CDR1 MNHEY and CDR2 SMNVEV come from the germline V gene (reference sequence). The CDR3 covers 14 residues. The DNA for the CDR3 is TGTGCCAGCAGTTCGTTCCGGACAGGAGGCGGCTACGCCTTC. Its translation is CASSSFRTGGGYAF.

In this sample, this clonotype turned up many times. One end of the junction varies from germline; a read error may be responsible. The V gene is TRBV7-9, the J gene TRBJ1-2; weak D call: TRBD1 (5 bases). Germline assignment: CDR1 SEHNR and CDR2 FQNEAQ (reference sequence). The CDR3 has 12 residues. The CDR3 is CASSGTDPPPAW. Here the CDR3 DNA reads TGTGCCAGCAGCGGGACGGACCCTCCGCCTGCCTGG. The full variable domain, rest sourced from reference TRBV7-9 and TRBJ1-2, is DTGVSQNPRHKITKRGQNVTFRCDPISEHNRLYWYRQTLGQGPEFLTYFQNEAQLEKSRLLSDRFSAERPKGSFSTLEIQRTEQGDSAMYLCASSGTDPPPAWGSGTRLTVV.

The V call is TRBV7-9, the J call TRBJ2-1; the match to TRBD1 covers 10 bases. CDR3 size: 15 residues. Germline CDR1 SEHNR, CDR2 FQNEAQ (reference sequence). The ends lost 5 bases at V and 4 bases at J; junction bases unmatched: 5. The CDR3 loop is CASSKGTGAYNEQFF. In DNA form, the CDR3 reads TGTGCCAGCAGCAAAGGGACAGGGGCGTACAATGAGCAGTTCTTC.

With regard to this clonotype: A junction end diverges from the germline sequence, so it may reflect a read error. This chain joins TRBV11-2 and TRBJ2-7; D unclear. Per the germline V gene, CDR1 is SGHAT and CDR2 is FQNNGV. The CDR3 runs to 18 residues. The CDR3 DNA sequence: TGTGCCAGCAGCTTAGATTTCCTGGGGAAAAATGCGCTGGACGAGCATTACTTC. Its protein is CASSLDFLGKNALDEHYF.

About this clonotype itself: Germline and junction disagree at one end, which may indicate a read error. CDR3 sequence: CASSLSQGTTEAFF. CDR3 nucleotide sequence: TGTGCCAGCAGCTTATCGCAGGGGACCACTGAAGCTTTCTTT. The rearrangement links TRBV5-3 to TRBJ1-1; a possible D gene is TRBD1 (6 bases). TRBV5-3 is labeled an ORF, and its function is uncertain. CDR3 length: 14 amino acids.

The sample holds one count of this clonotype. With a much larger clone just one base away, this may be a read error. This rearrangement joins TRBV20-1 to TRBJ1-1; D is perhaps TRBD1 (6 bases). The CDR3 sequence is 14 residues long. Germline V lookup: CDR1 DFQATT, CDR2 SNEGSKA (reference sequence). Written as DNA, the CDR3 is TGCAGTGCTTGGGGACACTGGGGGGACACTGAAGCTTCCTTT. Translated, it gives CSAWGHWGDTEASF.

The chain combines TRBV19 with TRBJ2-3; D perhaps matches TRBD1 (5 bases). Per germline, CDR1 LNHDA and CDR2 SQIVND (reference sequence). This CDR3 spans 17 amino acids. V was shortened by 2 bases and J by 0 bases, with 15 bases between the two germline ends. This chain's CDR3 is CASSILVAGISTDTQYF. CDR3 DNA sequence: TGTGCCAGTAGTATATTGGTAGCAGGGATTAGCACAGATACGCAGTATTTT.

This clonotype was recorded many times. The genes are TRBV7-9 and TRBJ2-7; the match to TRBD1 covers 7 bases. V lost 3 bases to trimming and J lost 7 bases; unmatched junction nucleotides: 9. Germline CDR1 is SEHNR and CDR2 is FQNEAQ (reference sequence). The CDR3 extends over 14 amino acids. CDR3 region: CASSLTYRGDEQYF. CDR3 nucleotide sequence: TGTGCCAGCAGCTTGACTTACAGGGGCGATGAGCAGTACTTC.

This clonotype was seen at least ten times. The chain couples TRBV5-5 to TRBJ1-2; no reliable D call. The germline V gene encodes CDR1 SGHKS and CDR2 YYEKEE (reference sequence). V was cut by 4 bases and J by 0 bases, with 16 bases left in between. This CDR3 has 16 residues. The CDR3 reads CASSLTESRTNYGYTF. The CDR3 DNA sequence: TGTGCCAGCAGCCTTACAGAGAGCAGAACTAACTATGGCTACACCTTC.